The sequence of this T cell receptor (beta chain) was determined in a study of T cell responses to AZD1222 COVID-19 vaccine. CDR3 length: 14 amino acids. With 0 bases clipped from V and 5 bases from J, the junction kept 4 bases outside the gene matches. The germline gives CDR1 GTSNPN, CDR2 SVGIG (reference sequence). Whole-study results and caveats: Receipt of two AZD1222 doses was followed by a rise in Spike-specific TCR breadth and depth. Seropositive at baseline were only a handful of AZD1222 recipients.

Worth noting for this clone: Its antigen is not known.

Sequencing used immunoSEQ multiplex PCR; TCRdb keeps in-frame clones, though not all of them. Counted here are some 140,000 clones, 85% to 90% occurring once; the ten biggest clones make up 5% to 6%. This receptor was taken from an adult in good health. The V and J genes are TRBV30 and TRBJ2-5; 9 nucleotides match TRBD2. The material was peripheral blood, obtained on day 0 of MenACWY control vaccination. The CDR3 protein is CAWSVLLAGETQYF. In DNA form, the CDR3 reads TGTGCCTGGAGTGTACTACTAGCGGGCGAGACCCAGTACTTC.